What follows describes a single TCR beta chain. Measured with immunoSEQ multiplex PCR; TCRdb has only the in-frame clones, and not every one. The sample carries a few hundred thousand clones, over 75% recorded once. This sample was included in a study of blood T cell repertoires in COVID-19. This CDR3 is 14 amino acids long. Germline V lookup: CDR1 SGHTA, CDR2 FQGNSA. Trimming left V 0 bases short and J 6 bases short, with 9 bases between. This chain uses TRBV7-2 with TRBJ1-5; D gene unclear. Sequences were obtained from PBMCs or T cells enriched from blood (not recorded which). The TCR sequence derives from a woman aged 40 to 49 who had recovered from COVID-19. CDR3: CASSLARVGQPQHF. CDR3 bases: TGTGCCAGCAGCTTAGCGAGGGTTGGTCAGCCCCAGCATTTT.